This T cell receptor beta chain was found in a study of shared clonotypes between healthy human individuals. The study enrolled healthy HIV-negative adults without recent acute infections or vaccinations as donors. The length of the CDR3 is 14 residues. With 7 bases removed from V and 11 bases from J, the gap between germline ends came to 23 bases. Germline V lookup: CDR1 SGHTA, CDR2 FQGNSA. Profiling relied on immunoSEQ multiplex PCR, and the TCRdb table lists in-frame clones only, not all of them. Among 2 million to 2.5 million clones, approximately 95% were seen once, and the ten largest hold about 0.13%. Concerning this clone itself: Its antigen is still unknown.

Findings of the study overall: Memory subsets had estimated richness that was generally smaller than that of naive subsets.

This clonotype originated in a man aged 18 to 29 in good health. The sequenced material came from naive CD4+ T cells sorted from blood. Noted subset: CD45RA+ positively selected. This chain links TRBV7-2 with TRBJ1-1; tentative D call: TRBD1 (5 bases). The CDR3 coding sequence is TGTGCCAGCAACAGGAATTTAGGCGGAGTTGGGGCTTTCTTT. It specifies CASNRNLGGVGAFF.